This T cell receptor beta chain was identified during a study of shared clonotypes between healthy human individuals. Regarding this clone: What it binds is unknown.

Clones were read by immunoSEQ multiplex PCR, and TCRdb kept only the in-frame ones, dropping some. The table includes about 1 million clones, about 75% detected once. Study-level findings and limits: What limited the represented genetic and exposure-history diversity was the small number of donors.

Germline V gene data show CDR1 as MNHNS and CDR2 as SASEGT. This CDR3 has 13 amino acids. The V and J ends lost 7 bases and 0 bases respectively, with 4 bases between them. V usage is TRBV6-1 and J usage is TRBJ2-6; D uncertain. This TCR derives from a man aged 18-30 years in good health. The source material was memory CD4+ T cells sorted from blood. Described subset: CD45RA-negative fraction. CDR3 region: CASTLSGANVLTF. DNA of the CDR3: TGTGCCAGCACCCTCTCTGGGGCCAACGTCCTGACTTTC.